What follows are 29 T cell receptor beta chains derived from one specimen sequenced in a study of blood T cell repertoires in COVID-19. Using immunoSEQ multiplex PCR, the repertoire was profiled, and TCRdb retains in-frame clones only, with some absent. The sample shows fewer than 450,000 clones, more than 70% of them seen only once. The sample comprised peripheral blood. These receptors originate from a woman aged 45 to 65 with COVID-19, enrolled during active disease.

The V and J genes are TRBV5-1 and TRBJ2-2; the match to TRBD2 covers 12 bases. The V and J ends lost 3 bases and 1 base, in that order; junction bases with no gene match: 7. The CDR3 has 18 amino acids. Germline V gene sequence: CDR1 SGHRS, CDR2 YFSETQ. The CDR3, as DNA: TGCGCCAGCAGCTACACTACGGGACTAGCGGGGAACACCGGGGAGCTGTTTTTT. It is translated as CASSYTTGLAGNTGELFF.

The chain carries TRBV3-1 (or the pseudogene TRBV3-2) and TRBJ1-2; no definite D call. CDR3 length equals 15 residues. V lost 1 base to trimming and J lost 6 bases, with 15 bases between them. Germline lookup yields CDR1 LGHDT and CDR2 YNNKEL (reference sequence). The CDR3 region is CASSQVVEGSDGYTF. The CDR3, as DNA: TGTGCCAGCAGCCAAGTTGTCGAGGGAAGCGATGGCTACACCTTC.

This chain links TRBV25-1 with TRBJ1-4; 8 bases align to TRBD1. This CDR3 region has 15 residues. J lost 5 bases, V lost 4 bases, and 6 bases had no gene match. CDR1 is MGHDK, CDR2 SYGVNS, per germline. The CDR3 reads CASSVLTGENEKLFF. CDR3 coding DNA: TGTGCCAGCAGTGTCCTGACAGGGGAAAATGAAAAACTGTTTTTT.

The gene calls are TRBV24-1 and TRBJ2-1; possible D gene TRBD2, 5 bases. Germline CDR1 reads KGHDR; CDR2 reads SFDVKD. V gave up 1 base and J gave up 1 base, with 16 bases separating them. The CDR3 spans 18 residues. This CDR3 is CATSDFRVDGESYNEQFF. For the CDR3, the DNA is TGTGCCACCAGTGATTTTCGCGTCGACGGGGAATCCTACAATGAGCAGTTCTTC.

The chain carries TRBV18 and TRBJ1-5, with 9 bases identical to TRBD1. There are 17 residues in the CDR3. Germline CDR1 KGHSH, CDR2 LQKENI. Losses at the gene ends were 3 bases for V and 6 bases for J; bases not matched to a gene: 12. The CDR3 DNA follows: TGTGCCAGCTCACCCGCTGCTCCGACAGGGGGAATTCAGCCCCAGCATTTT. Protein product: CASSPAAPTGGIQPQHF. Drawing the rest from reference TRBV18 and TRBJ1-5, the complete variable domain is NAGVMQNPRHLVRRRGQEARLRCSPMKGHSHVYWYRQLPEEGLKFMVYLQKENIIDESGMPKERFSAEFPKEGPSILRIQQVVRGDSAAYFCASSPAAPTGGIQPQHFGDGTRLSIL.

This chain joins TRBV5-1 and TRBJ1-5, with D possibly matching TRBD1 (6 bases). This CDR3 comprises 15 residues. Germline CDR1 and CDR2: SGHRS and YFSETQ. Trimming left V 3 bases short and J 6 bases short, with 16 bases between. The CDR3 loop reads CASSYRDKESQPQHF. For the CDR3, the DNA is TGCGCCAGCAGCTACCGGGACAAGGAGAGTCAGCCCCAGCATTTT.

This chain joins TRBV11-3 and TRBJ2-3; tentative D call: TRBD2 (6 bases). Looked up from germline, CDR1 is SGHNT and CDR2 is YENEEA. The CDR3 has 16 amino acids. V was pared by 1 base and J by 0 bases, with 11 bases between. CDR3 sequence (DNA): TGTGCCAGCAGCTTAGGGGTTGGGGGGAGCACAGATACGCAGTATTTT. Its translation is CASSLGVGGSTDTQYF.

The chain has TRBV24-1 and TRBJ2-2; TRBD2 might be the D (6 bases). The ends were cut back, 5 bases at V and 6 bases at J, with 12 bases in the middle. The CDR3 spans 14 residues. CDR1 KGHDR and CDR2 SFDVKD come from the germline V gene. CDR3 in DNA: TGTGCCACCAGTGCCCTGGCGGGGCCCGGGGAGCTGTTTTTT. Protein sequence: CATSALAGPGELFF.

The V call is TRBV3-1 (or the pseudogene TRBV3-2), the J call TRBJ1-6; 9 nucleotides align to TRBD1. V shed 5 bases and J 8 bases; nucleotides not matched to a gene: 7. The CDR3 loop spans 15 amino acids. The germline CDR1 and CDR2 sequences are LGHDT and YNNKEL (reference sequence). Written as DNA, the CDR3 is TGTGCCAGCAGCGTAGCGGGACAGGGTTATTCACCCCTCCACTTT. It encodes CASSVAGQGYSPLHF.

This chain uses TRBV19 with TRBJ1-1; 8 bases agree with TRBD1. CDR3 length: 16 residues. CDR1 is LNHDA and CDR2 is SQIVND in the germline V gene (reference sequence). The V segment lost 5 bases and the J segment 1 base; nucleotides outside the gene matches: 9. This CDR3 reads CASSYDRGGRNTEAFF. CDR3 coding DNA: TGTGCCAGTAGTTACGACAGGGGAGGGCGGAACACTGAAGCTTTCTTT.

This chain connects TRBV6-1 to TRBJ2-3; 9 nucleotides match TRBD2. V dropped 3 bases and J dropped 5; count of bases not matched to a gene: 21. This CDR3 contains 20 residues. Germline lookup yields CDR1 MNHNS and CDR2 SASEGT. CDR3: CASSDKRPGLAFQLQDTQYF. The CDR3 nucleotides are TGTGCCAGCAGTGACAAAAGACCGGGACTAGCATTTCAATTGCAAGATACGCAGTATTTT.

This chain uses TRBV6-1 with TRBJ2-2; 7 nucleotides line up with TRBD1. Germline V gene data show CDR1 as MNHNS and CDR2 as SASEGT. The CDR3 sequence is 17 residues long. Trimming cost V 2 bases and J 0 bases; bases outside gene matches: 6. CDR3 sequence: CASSESFGTANTGELFF. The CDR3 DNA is TGTGCCAGCAGTGAATCATTTGGGACAGCGAACACCGGGGAGCTGTTTTTT.

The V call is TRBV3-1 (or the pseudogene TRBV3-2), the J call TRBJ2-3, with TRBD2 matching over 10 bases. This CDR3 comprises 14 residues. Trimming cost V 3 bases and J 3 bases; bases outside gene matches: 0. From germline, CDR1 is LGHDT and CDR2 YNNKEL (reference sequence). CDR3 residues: CASSHSGGTDTQYF. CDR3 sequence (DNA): TGTGCCAGCAGCCATAGCGGGGGGACAGATACGCAGTATTTT.

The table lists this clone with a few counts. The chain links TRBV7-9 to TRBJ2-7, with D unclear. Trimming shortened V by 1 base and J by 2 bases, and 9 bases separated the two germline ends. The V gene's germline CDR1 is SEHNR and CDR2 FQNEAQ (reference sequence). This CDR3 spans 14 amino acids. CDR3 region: CASSLGRDTYEQYF. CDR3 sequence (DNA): TGTGCCAGCAGCTTAGGGAGAGATACCTACGAGCAGTACTTC.

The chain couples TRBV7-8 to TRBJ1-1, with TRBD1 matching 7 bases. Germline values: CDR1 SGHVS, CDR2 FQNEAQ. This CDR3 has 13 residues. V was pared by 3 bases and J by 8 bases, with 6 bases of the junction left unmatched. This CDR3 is CASSLTQGNEAFF. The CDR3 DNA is TGTGCCAGCAGCTTGACACAGGGGAACGAAGCTTTCTTT.

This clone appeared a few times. The CDR3 nucleotides are TGTGCCAGCAGCCCGCCGGGGAGGGGACCTAGTGAAGCTTTCTTT. Its protein product is CASSPPGRGPSEAFF. This chain links TRBV28 with TRBJ1-1; tentative D call: TRBD1 (5 bases). With 6 bases removed from V and 7 bases from J, the gap between germline ends came to 21 bases. The CDR3 loop spans 15 amino acids. Germline values: CDR1 MDHEN, CDR2 SYDVKM.

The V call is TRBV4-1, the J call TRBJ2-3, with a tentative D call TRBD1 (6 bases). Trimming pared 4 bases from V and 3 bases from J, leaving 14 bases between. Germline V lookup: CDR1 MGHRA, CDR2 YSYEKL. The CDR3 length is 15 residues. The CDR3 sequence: CASSLQQGTTDTQYF. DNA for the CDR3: TGCGCCAGCAGCCTCCAACAGGGTACTACAGATACGCAGTATTTT.

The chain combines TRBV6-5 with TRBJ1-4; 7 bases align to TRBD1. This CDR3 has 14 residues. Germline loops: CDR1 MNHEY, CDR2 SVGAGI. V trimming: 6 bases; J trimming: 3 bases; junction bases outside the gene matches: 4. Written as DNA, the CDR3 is TGTGCCAGCAGGTTGGGACAGTCTAATGAAAAACTGTTTTTT. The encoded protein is CASRLGQSNEKLFF.

The CDR3 region has the DNA TGCGCCAGCAGTGAGTCGACACAGGGGGCGAGCAATGGTGAAGCTTTCTTT. This sequence encodes CASSESTQGASNGEAFF. The rearrangement links TRBV10-2 to TRBJ1-1; the match to TRBD1 covers 9 bases. V trimming: 0 bases; J trimming: 7 bases; junction bases outside the gene matches: 12. The germline gives CDR1 WSHSY, CDR2 SAAADI. The CDR3 consists of 17 residues.

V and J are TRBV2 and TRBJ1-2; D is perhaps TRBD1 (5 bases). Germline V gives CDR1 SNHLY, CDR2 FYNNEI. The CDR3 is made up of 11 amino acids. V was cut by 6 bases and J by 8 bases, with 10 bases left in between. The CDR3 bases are TGTGCCAGCAGGGGACTTGACGGCTACACCTTC. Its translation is CASRGLDGYTF. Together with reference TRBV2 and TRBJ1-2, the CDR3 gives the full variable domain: EPEVTQTPSHQVTQMGQEVILRCVPISNHLYFYWYRQILGQKVEFLVSFYNNEISEKSEIFDDQFSVERPDGSNFTLKIRSTKLEDSAMYFCASRGLDGYTFGSGTRLTVV.

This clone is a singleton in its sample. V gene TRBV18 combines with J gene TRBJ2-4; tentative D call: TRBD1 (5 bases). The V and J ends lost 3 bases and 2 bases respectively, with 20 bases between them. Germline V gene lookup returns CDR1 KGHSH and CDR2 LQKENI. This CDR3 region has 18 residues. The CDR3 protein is CASSPPIGQGRSKNIQYF. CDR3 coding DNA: TGTGCCAGCTCACCCCCGATTGGCCAGGGCCGATCCAAAAACATTCAGTACTTC.

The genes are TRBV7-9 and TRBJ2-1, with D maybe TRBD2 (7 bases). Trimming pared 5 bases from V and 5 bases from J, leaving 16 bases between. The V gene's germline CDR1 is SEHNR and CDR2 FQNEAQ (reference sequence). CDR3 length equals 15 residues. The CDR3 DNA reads TGTGCCAGCAGCCCCCGGGGGCTAGCGGACAATGAGCAGTTCTTC. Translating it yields CASSPRGLADNEQFF.

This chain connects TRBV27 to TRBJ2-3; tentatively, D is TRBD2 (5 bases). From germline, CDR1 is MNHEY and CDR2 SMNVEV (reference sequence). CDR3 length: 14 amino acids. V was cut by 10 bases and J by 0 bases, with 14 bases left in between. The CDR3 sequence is CATRLRSSTDTQYF. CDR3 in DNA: TGTGCCACCCGACTAAGATCTAGCACAGATACGCAGTATTTT.

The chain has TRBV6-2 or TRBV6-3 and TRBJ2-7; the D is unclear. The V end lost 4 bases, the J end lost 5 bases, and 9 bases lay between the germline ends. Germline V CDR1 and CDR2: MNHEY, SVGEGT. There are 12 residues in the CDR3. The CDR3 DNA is TGTGCCAGCAGTTTAGCATTGAACGAGCAGTACTTC. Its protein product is CASSLALNEQYF.

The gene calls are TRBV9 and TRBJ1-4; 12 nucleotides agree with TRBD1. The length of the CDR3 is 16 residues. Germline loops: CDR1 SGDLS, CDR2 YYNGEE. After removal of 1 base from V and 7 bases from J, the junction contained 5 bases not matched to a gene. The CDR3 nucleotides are TGTGCCAGCAGCGTATCCGGGACAGGGGGCAGTGAAAAACTGTTTTTT. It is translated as CASSVSGTGGSEKLFF. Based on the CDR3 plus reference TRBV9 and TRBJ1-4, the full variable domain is DSGVTQTPKHLITATGQRVTLRCSPRSGDLSVYWYQQSLDQGLQFLIQYYNGEERAKGNILERFSAQQFPDLHSELNLSSLELGDSALYFCASSVSGTGGSEKLFFGSGTQLSVL.

CDR3 sequence reads: CASSFGRVVTEAFF. CDR3 DNA sequence: TGTGCCAGCAGTTTTGGGCGGGTGGTAACTGAAGCTTTCTTT. This chain connects TRBV28 to TRBJ1-1; D unresolved. CDR3 length: 14 amino acids. Looked up from germline, CDR1 is MDHEN and CDR2 is SYDVKM. V was shortened by 3 bases and J by 5 bases, with 13 bases between the two germline ends.

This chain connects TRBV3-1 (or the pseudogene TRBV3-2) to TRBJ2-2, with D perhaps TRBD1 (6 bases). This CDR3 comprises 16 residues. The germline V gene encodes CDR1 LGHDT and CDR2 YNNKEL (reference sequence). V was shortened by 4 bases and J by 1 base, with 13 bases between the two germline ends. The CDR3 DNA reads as TGTGCCAGCAGCCGAACCATGACAGGGAACACCGGGGAGCTGTTTTTT. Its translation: CASSRTMTGNTGELFF.

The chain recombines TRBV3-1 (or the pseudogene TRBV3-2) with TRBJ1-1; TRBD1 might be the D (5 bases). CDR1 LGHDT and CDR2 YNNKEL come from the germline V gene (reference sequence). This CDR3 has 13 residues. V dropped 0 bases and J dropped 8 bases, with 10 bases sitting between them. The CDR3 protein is CASSQDLTAEAFF. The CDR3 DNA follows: TGTGCCAGCAGCCAAGATTTGACAGCGGAAGCTTTCTTT.

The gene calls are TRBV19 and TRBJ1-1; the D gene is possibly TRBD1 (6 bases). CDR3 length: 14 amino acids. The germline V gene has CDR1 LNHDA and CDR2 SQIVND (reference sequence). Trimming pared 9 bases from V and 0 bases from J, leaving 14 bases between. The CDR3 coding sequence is TGTGCCAGCCAGAGGGGGTTCATGAACACTGAAGCTTTCTTT. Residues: CASQRGFMNTEAFF.